The sequence of this T cell receptor beta chain was determined in a study of shared clonotypes between healthy human individuals. The assay used deep level. Original methodology: As immunoSEQ supplied junction-only sequences (without quality scores), filtering differed. Repertoires were generated with immunoSEQ multiplex PCR, while TCRdb's copy carries only in-frame clones and drops some. That table furnishes V, J and clone size, whereas the DNA furnished D and trimming. The sample includes about half a million clones, roughly 80% of them seen just once. The length of the CDR3 is 14 residues. Trimming shortened V by 7 bases and J by 3 bases, and 15 bases separated the two germline ends. CDR1 and CDR2 (germline): LNHDA, SQIVND (reference sequence).

Sequenced material: PBMCs. The clonotype comes from a middle-aged woman in good health. Some clones in this sample may be carry-over from other donors' samples. The chain carries TRBV19 and TRBJ1-2, with D tentatively TRBD1 (6 bases). The CDR3 loop reads CASKLDRLYYGYTF. CDR3 bases: TGTGCCAGTAAGTTGGACAGACTCTACTATGGCTACACCTTC.